This entry is about one TCR beta chain. This clone's antigen is unknown. No quality values exist for individual bases; no much larger clone is one base distant. This entry comes from a study of blood T cell repertoires in COVID-19 (TCRdb year 2020). Regarding the complete study: Samples from collaborators originated in the United States, Italy and Spain and spanned both the acute and convalescent phases of COVID-19. The repertoires were made available in a free public database intended to serve as a resource for research on the immune response to SARS-CoV-2. The material from the prospective study consisted of cDNA or gDNA derived from T cells, B-cell-depleted T cells, or PBMCs. Deeply sampled blood TCRbeta repertoires from subjects exposed to, actively infected with, or recovered from COVID-19 were included in the dataset. HLA class I and class II types, where available, came from metadata supplied by the sample provider rather than from assay-based typing. The sample metadata nearly always contained a de-identified subject ID, COVID-19 status, age in years and sex. The samples were drawn from two sources: the first 160 participants of the ongoing ImmuneRACE study, and fewer than 1,500 subjects contributed by 6 global collaborators.

On the study overall, not on this receptor specifically: Clinical and demographic metadata were provided uncurated, with the amount varying by source and participant.

Via the germline V gene (reference sequence), CDR1 is GTSNPN and CDR2 SVGIG. The CDR3 sequence holds 13 residues, the cysteine and phenylalanine included. Only the CDR3 DNA stays, 39 bases, in frame from base 1. Cut back by 1 base and 0 bases, the V and J ends lie 6 bases apart. Participants in the prospective study were enrolled through a virtual design, were aged roughly 18 to 100 years, and lived in 24 United States geographic areas. In the prospective study, cohorts were assigned on the basis of participant-reported clinical history obtained from a screening survey and a study questionnaire. In the prospective study, whole blood, serum and a nasopharyngeal or oropharyngeal swab were collected from each participant by mobile phlebotomists. Over a roughly two-month period, participants in the prospective study had the option of providing additional blood draws and questionnaires. Blood samples from the prospective study were shipped frozen or at room temperature prior to DNA extraction.

TCRbeta CDR3 regions were amplified from genomic DNA by means of the immunoSEQ Assay, a bias-controlled multiplex PCR. On the authors' methods: Nucleated cell counts per sample were estimated from amplification of reference gene primers within the assay. To quantify the absolute abundance of each unique TCRbeta CDR3 rearrangement, sequence reads were collapsed and filtered. For each sample, productive Simpson clonality was calculated by taking the square root of Simpson's diversity index across productive rearrangements. TCRdb limited this immuneACCESS table to in-frame rearrangements with V and J called. A share of clones is missing; checked studies link under half to unresolved V genes, and the rest is unexplained. The V and J calls and clone size are taken from that table; D and trimming were inferred from the DNA. The sample has about 220,000 clones on record, roughly four fifths of them singletons. About 1.3% of the sample belongs to the ten largest clones.

Material: PBMCs or T cells enriched from blood (not recorded which). The chain joins TRBV30 to TRBJ1-1; the D gene remains uncertain. This clonotype originated in a woman aged 40 to 49 with acute COVID-19. The DNA sequence follows: TGTGCCTGGAGTGGGGCCCTGAACACTGAAGCTTTCTTT. Translated, it gives CAWSGALNTEAFF.